What follows describes a single T cell receptor beta chain. The antigen is undetermined. The data belong to a study of regulatory T cells in long-lasting Graves disease. The V gene end was trimmed by 5 bases and the J gene end by 5 bases; junction bases not matched to a gene: 11. Germline CDR1 reads LNHDA; CDR2 reads SQIVND (reference sequence). The CDR3 is 16 residues long. Time point specified: newly diagnosed GD, antithyroid drugs for less than 3 months. The TCR library used RNA extracted from PBMCs. Sequencing libraries for TCR beta were prepared with iRepertoire HTBI primers and Arm-PCR of CDR3 regions. Methods used by the authors: Sample data revealed fewer than 70 TRBV and under 15 TRBJ segments. TCRdb called the multiplex PCR reads again in MiXCR, with one record for every CDR3 protein. These V and J calls derive from TCRdb rather than the authors' analysis. The data contain 450,000 to 600,000 distinct CDR3 sequences, 16% of them singletons.

Study-level results: Persistent Graves' patients showed reduced TCR diversity versus newly diagnosed patients.

The same data also contributed to another study, on T cells in Graves' hyperthyroidism and ophthalmopathy.

The sample consisted of peripheral blood mononuclear cells (PBMCs), taken at new diagnosis, from a patient treated with antithyroid drugs. This chain links TRBV19 with TRBJ1-1, with 10 bases lining up with TRBD1. This clonotype was sampled from a man aged 35-49 years with Graves disease. CDR3 in amino acids: CASSSPLTGGQTEAFF. Written as DNA, the CDR3 is TGTGCCAGTAGTTCCCCCCTGACAGGGGGCCAGACTGAAGCTTTCTTT.